The present T cell receptor (beta chain) was sequenced within a study of tumor-infiltrating lymphocytes in oesophageal squamous cell carcinoma. Germline V CDR1 and CDR2: SGHVS, FQNEAQ. The CDR3 is 15 residues long. Trimming took 0 bases from V and 7 from J, leaving 14 bases between them. MiXCR, run by TCRdb on the PCR reads, gives a single entry per CDR3 protein. The data hold approximately 13,000 distinct CDR3 sequences, with approximately 58% observed a single time. This clonotype is large in the sample. The V gene is TRBV7-8, the J gene TRBJ2-3, with a tentative D call TRBD2 (5 bases). This sequence was found in a male donor with esophageal squamous cell carcinoma. The sequenced material came from esophageal tumor tissue. The CDR3 coding sequence is TGTGCCAGCAGCTTAGCTGGAAACGGAGGAAATACGCAGTATTTT. Amino acid sequence: CASSLAGNGGNTQYF.